The 32 T cell receptor beta chains below were found in one sample sequenced in a study of T cells in Graves' hyperthyroidism and ophthalmopathy. TCR beta CDR3 regions were amplified from RNA. First-round RT-PCR of the TCR CDR3 relied on the HTBI primer set. MiXCR, run by TCRdb on the multiplex PCR reads, gives a single entry per CDR3 protein. The sample has a few hundred thousand distinct CDR3 sequences, around 20% seen once; the top ten hold about 25%. Sequencing was carried out using blood. The receptors stem from a young man with Graves' hyperthyroidism.

CDR3: CASSLGGAVSYGYTF. Written as DNA, the CDR3 is TGTGCCAGCAGTTTAGGAGGGGCGGTTAGCTATGGCTACACCTTC. The chain carries TRBV12-3 or TRBV12-4 and TRBJ1-2; D is perhaps TRBD1 (5 bases). The V and J ends lost 1 base and 4 bases respectively, with 13 bases between them. There are 15 residues in the CDR3.

This sequence joins TRBV11-2 and TRBJ2-6, with D possibly matching TRBD1 (5 bases). CDR1 and CDR2 (germline): SGHAT, FQNNGV. The V gene lost 0 bases and the J gene lost 4 bases, with 7 bases spanning the gap. The CDR3 has 15 residues. The CDR3 DNA is TGTGCCAGCAGCTTAGACAGGGTAGGGGCCAACGTCCTGACTTTC. Translating it yields CASSLDRVGANVLTF.

There are many counts of this clonotype. V is TRBV2 and J is TRBJ1-1; the match to TRBD1 covers 10 bases. Germline-derived CDR1 and CDR2 are SNHLY and FYNNEI. Trimming at V came to 7 bases and at J to 3 bases, leaving 8 bases not matched to a gene. The CDR3 runs 15 residues. The CDR3 DNA follows: TGTGCCAGCATTCCGGACAGGGGGAGGTACACTGAAGCTTTCTTT. Residues: CASIPDRGRYTEAFF.

V and J are TRBV20-1 and TRBJ1-1; no clear D. CDR1 and CDR2 from the germline V gene are DFQATT and SNEGSKA (reference sequence). Trimming took off 8 bases at V and 2 bases at J, with 15 bases between the two ends. The CDR3 sequence is 13 residues long. CDR3 DNA sequence: TGCAGTACCCCGGGGTCTTTTAACACTGAAGCTTTCTTT. Translation: CSTPGSFNTEAFF.

Many counts were recorded for this clonotype. The CDR3 region has the DNA TGTGCCATCGGTCCGGGACAGGGGATTGGGAACACTGAAGCTTTCTTT. It specifies CAIGPGQGIGNTEAFF. J is TRBJ1-1 and V is TRBV28, with 10 bases fitting TRBD1. Germline V gene lookup returns CDR1 MDHEN and CDR2 SYDVKM. CDR3 size: 16 residues. J lost 1 base, V lost 10 bases, and 12 bases had no gene match.

This clonotype was counted only a few times. The genes are TRBV5-1 and TRBJ2-2, with D unclear. V lost 2 bases and J lost 6, with 11 bases in between. This CDR3 contains 14 residues. Germline V gives CDR1 SGHRS, CDR2 YFSETQ. The CDR3 nucleotides are TGCGCCAGCAGCTTAATTTCAGGACCCGGGGAGCTGTTTTTT. The encoded protein is CASSLISGPGELFF.

This clonotype was detected ten times or more. The rearrangement uses TRBV6-5 and TRBJ2-5; no reliable D call. The V and J ends lost 6 bases and 1 base respectively, with 12 bases between them. CDR3 length: 14 residues. The germline V gene encodes CDR1 MNHEY and CDR2 SVGAGI. The CDR3 nucleotides read TGTGCCAGCAGGTCCTCCCCCGGCCAAGAGACCCAGTACTTC. Its protein product is CASRSSPGQETQYF.

This clonotype was detected ten times or more. The chain employs TRBV28 and TRBJ2-2; 7 bases line up with TRBD1. Per the germline V gene, CDR1 is MDHEN and CDR2 is SYDVKM. The CDR3 is made up of 17 amino acids. V gave up 7 bases and J gave up 1 base; unmatched junction bases: 12. CDR3 sequence reads: CASNLSQGTGNTGELFF. Written as DNA, the CDR3 is TGTGCCAGCAATCTTTCACAGGGGACGGGGAACACCGGGGAGCTGTTTTTT.

This clonotype was counted only a few times. This chain uses TRBV28 with TRBJ1-2, with no clear D. In germline, CDR1 is MDHEN, CDR2 SYDVKM. V was trimmed by 6 bases and J by 7 bases, leaving 12 bases between them. This CDR3 is built from 12 residues. The CDR3 loop reads CASSPGSFGYTF. The CDR3 nucleotides are TGTGCCAGCAGCCCCGGGTCTTTTGGCTACACCTTC.

The genes are TRBV2 and TRBJ2-5; 7 bases fit TRBD1. The CDR3 consists of 12 residues. From germline, CDR1 is SNHLY and CDR2 FYNNEI. V was clipped by 5 bases and J by 7 bases; unmatched bases: 4. CDR3 DNA: TGTGCCAGCAGTACGACAGGGACGACCCAGTACTTC. Encoded protein: CASSTTGTTQYF.

This clonotype appeared many times. As DNA, the CDR3 is TGTGCCATCAGCAACTACCTGGCTCTAGCGGGGGAAAACACCGGGGAGCTGTTTTTT. This codes for CAISNYLALAGENTGELFF. This chain joins TRBV10-3 and TRBJ2-2; 10 nucleotides align to TRBD2. The CDR3 extends over 19 amino acids. V lost 6 bases to trimming and J lost 2 bases; unmatched junction nucleotides: 15. Germline CDR1 ENHRY, CDR2 SYGVKD.

This clonotype was seen more than once but under ten times. The chain carries TRBV20-1 and TRBJ1-1; 11 nucleotides agree with TRBD1. Germline loops: CDR1 DFQATT, CDR2 SNEGSKA (reference sequence). Trimming at V came to 5 bases and at J to 5 bases, leaving 4 bases not matched to a gene. The CDR3 runs to 13 residues. DNA of the CDR3: TGCAGTGCTCGAGGACAGGGGGCTACTGAAGCTTTCTTT. As protein: CSARGQGATEAFF.

This clonotype was seen many times. The chain has TRBV4-1 and TRBJ2-5; the match to TRBD2 covers 8 bases. This CDR3 comprises 15 residues. V lost 4 bases, J lost 1 base, and 5 bases stayed unmatched. From germline, CDR1 is MGHRA and CDR2 YSYEKL. Here the CDR3 DNA reads TGCGCCAGCAGCCTCGTCGGGGGGGTCCAAGAGACCCAGTACTTC. Translating it yields CASSLVGGVQETQYF.

The chain links TRBV24-1 to TRBJ2-5, with D perhaps TRBD2 (5 bases). The CDR3 contains 16 residues. Germline lookup yields CDR1 KGHDR and CDR2 SFDVKD. V was cut by 4 bases and J by 5 bases, with 19 bases left in between. The CDR3 DNA reads TGTGCCACCAGTGACACCGACGCGCGGGCTGGCGAGACCCAGTACTTC. As protein: CATSDTDARAGETQYF.

The chain links TRBV12-3 or TRBV12-4 to TRBJ1-2, with 7 bases lining up with TRBD1. This CDR3 is 15 amino acids long. V lost 4 bases, J lost 8 bases, and 13 bases stayed unmatched. The CDR3 reads CASSYRRQGGGGYTF. CDR3 in DNA: TGTGCCAGCAGTTACAGACGACAGGGCGGTGGAGGCTACACCTTC.

This clonotype has a count of ten or more. In DNA form, the CDR3 reads TGTGCCAGCAGCCGCTGGGGGGGGCGGAACTATGGCTACACCTTC. This sequence encodes CASSRWGGRNYGYTF. This chain joins TRBV12-3 or TRBV12-4 and TRBJ1-2; maybe TRBD1 (6 bases). V lost 6 bases to trimming and J lost 2 bases, with 16 bases between them. This CDR3 has 15 residues.

The CDR3 loop reads CASSKDGDRHGYTF. The CDR3, as DNA: TGTGCCAGCAGTAAAGATGGGGACAGGCATGGCTACACCTTC. The chain combines TRBV6-1 with TRBJ1-2; 8 nucleotides match TRBD1. V was clipped by 5 bases and J by 6 bases; unmatched bases: 8. CDR1 and CDR2 (germline): MNHNS, SASEGT. CDR3 length: 14 residues.

Worth noting for this clonotype: This may arise from a read error, as a much more abundant clone is one base away. This chain uses TRBV12-3 or TRBV12-4 with TRBJ2-3, with 8 bases fitting TRBD2. CDR3 length: 13 amino acids. The trim removed 4 bases at V and 4 bases at J, leaving 1 base unmatched. The DNA for the CDR3 is TGTGCCAGCAGTTGGACTAGCTCAGATACGCAGTATTTT. It translates to CASSWTSSDTQYF.

The chain uses TRBV7-3 and TRBJ2-5; a possible D gene is TRBD1 (5 bases). The CDR3 has 14 amino acids. Trimming stripped 5 bases from V and 2 bases from J, with 12 bases between. Germline V gene sequence: CDR1 SGHTA, CDR2 FQGTGA. The CDR3 region has the DNA TGTGCCAGCAGCACCTGGGGCGGACAAGAGACCCAGTACTTC. This codes for CASSTWGGQETQYF.

This clonotype occurred many times. The rearrangement uses TRBV28 and TRBJ2-5, with 12 positions matching TRBD2. The CDR3 is 17 residues long. V trimming: 4 bases; J trimming: 2 bases; junction bases outside the gene matches: 8. The V gene's germline CDR1 is MDHEN and CDR2 SYDVKM. In DNA, the CDR3 is TGTGCCAGCAGTTCGCCGACTAGCGGGGGCACACAAGAGACCCAGTACTTC. It translates to CASSSPTSGGTQETQYF. Using reference TRBV28 and TRBJ2-5 for the parts outside the CDR3, the full variable domain is DVKVTQSSRYLVKRTGEKVFLECVQDMDHENMFWYRQDPGLGLRLIYFSYDVKMKEKGDIPEGYSVSREKKERFSLILESASTNQTSMYLCASSSPTSGGTQETQYFGPGTRLLVL.

This clonotype was found many times. J is TRBJ1-1 and V is TRBV6-1, with 8 bases lining up with TRBD1. This CDR3 spans 13 amino acids. Germline V lookup: CDR1 MNHNS, CDR2 SASEGT. Unmatched junction bases numbered 5, after V lost 5 bases and J lost 6 bases. The CDR3 reads CASSPTGGPEAFF. CDR3 sequence (DNA): TGTGCCAGCAGTCCAACAGGGGGGCCTGAAGCTTTCTTT.

The gene calls are TRBV4-2 and TRBJ2-2; 9 bases are a match to TRBD1. Unmatched junction bases numbered 16, after V lost 7 bases and J lost 7 bases. The germline CDR1 and CDR2 sequences are LGHNA and YNFKEQ. The CDR3 totals 17 residues. The CDR3, as DNA: TGTGCCAGCAATCTTGCCTACGGGACAGGGATAGTCGGGGAGCTGTTTTTT. Protein sequence: CASNLAYGTGIVGELFF.

This clonotype was observed at least ten times. V usage is TRBV18 and J usage is TRBJ1-3; D uncertain. CDR3 length: 16 residues. CDR1 and CDR2 (germline): KGHSH, LQKENI. V gave up 3 bases and J gave up 0 bases, with 12 bases separating them. The CDR3 DNA sequence: TGTGCCAGCTCACCCTCAGGCCCTAACTCTGGAAACACCATATATTTT. Encoded protein: CASSPSGPNSGNTIYF.

This clonotype was found many times. The chain combines TRBV5-1 with TRBJ1-5; D possibly corresponds to TRBD1 (5 bases). There are 15 residues in the CDR3. V dropped 4 bases and J dropped 2 bases, with 13 bases sitting between them. Germline V CDR1 and CDR2: SGHRS, YFSETQ. Here the CDR3 DNA reads TGCGCCAGCAGCAGGGACCCCTGGGGCAATCAGCCCCAGCATTTT. It is translated as CASSRDPWGNQPQHF.

In its sample, this clonotype was seen many times. The chain has TRBV7-6 and TRBJ1-1; D perhaps matches TRBD1 (5 bases). This CDR3 contains 15 residues. CDR1 and CDR2 (germline): SGHVS, FNYEAQ. The germline V and J ends were trimmed by 0 bases and 0 bases, with 8 bases remaining between them. CDR3 DNA: TGTGCCAGCAGCTTAGCGCCAGGGATGAACACTGAAGCTTTCTTT. It codes for CASSLAPGMNTEAFF.

The V gene is TRBV7-6, the J gene TRBJ2-7; no clear D gene. Germline CDR1 and CDR2: SGHVS and FNYEAQ. The CDR3 spans 15 residues. The germline V and J ends were trimmed by 4 bases and 1 base, with 14 bases remaining between them. The CDR3 sequence: CASSSLEPPSYEQYF. The CDR3 DNA reads TGTGCCAGCAGCTCTCTGGAACCCCCTTCCTACGAGCAGTACTTC.

This sequence joins TRBV5-1 and TRBJ2-7; D is possibly TRBD2 (5 bases). The V gene's germline CDR1 is SGHRS and CDR2 YFSETQ. The V and J ends lost 2 bases and 2 bases respectively, with 11 bases between them. This CDR3 is 14 amino acids long. In nucleotides, the CDR3 is TGCGCCAGCAGCTTCACGGTCGGGGCCTACGAGCAGTACTTC. Amino acid sequence: CASSFTVGAYEQYF.

At least ten counts were recorded for this clonotype. Written as DNA, the CDR3 is TGCGCCAGCAGCTATAGGGACAGCATGAACACTGAAGCTTTCTTT. Translation gives CASSYRDSMNTEAFF. The chain links TRBV5-1 to TRBJ1-1, with 7 nucleotides matching TRBD1. The CDR3 totals 15 residues. Trimming took 3 bases from V and 0 from J; bases not matched to a gene: 5. The germline CDR1 and CDR2 sequences are SGHRS and YFSETQ.

The sample holds a few counts of this clonotype. The CDR3 loop is CASTYRDRGFIAKNIQYF. In DNA form, the CDR3 reads TGTGCCAGCACCTACCGGGACAGGGGGTTTATCGCCAAAAACATTCAGTACTTC. The chain combines TRBV6-1 with TRBJ2-4, with 11 bases that match TRBD1. Trimming at V came to 7 bases and at J to 1 base, leaving 12 bases not matched to a gene. There are 18 residues in the CDR3. Germline V gives CDR1 MNHNS, CDR2 SASEGT.

The chain recombines TRBV20-1 with TRBJ2-7; TRBD2 matches at 11 bases. V shed 3 bases and J 2 bases; nucleotides not matched to a gene: 6. Germline CDR1 and CDR2: DFQATT and SNEGSKA (reference sequence). The CDR3 consists of 15 residues. The DNA for the CDR3 is TGCAGTGCTAGGACCCTAGCGGGGGGCACCTACGAGCAGTACTTC. The encoded protein is CSARTLAGGTYEQYF.

In this sample, this clonotype turned up a few times. The V gene is TRBV28, the J gene TRBJ2-1; 10 nucleotides match TRBD2. V lost 6 bases and J lost 2; bases outside the gene matches: 7. CDR1 and CDR2 from the germline V gene are MDHEN and SYDVKM. The CDR3 is 16 amino acids. DNA for the CDR3: TGTGCCAGCAGACGCCGCGGACTAGCGGCCTACAATGAGCAGTTCTTC. The encoded protein is CASRRRGLAAYNEQFF. The entire variable domain, with the rest obtained from reference TRBV28 and TRBJ2-1, is as follows: DVKVTQSSRYLVKRTGEKVFLECVQDMDHENMFWYRQDPGLGLRLIYFSYDVKMKEKGDIPEGYSVSREKKERFSLILESASTNQTSMYLCASRRRGLAAYNEQFFGPGTRLTVL.

The V gene is TRBV28, the J gene TRBJ2-7; no reliable D call. V gave up 7 bases and J gave up 3 bases, with 13 bases separating them. CDR1 is MDHEN and CDR2 is SYDVKM in the germline V gene. There are 13 residues in the CDR3. CDR3 loop: CASTSSVLYEQYF. Written as DNA, the CDR3 is TGTGCCAGCACTTCGTCGGTCCTCTACGAGCAGTACTTC.